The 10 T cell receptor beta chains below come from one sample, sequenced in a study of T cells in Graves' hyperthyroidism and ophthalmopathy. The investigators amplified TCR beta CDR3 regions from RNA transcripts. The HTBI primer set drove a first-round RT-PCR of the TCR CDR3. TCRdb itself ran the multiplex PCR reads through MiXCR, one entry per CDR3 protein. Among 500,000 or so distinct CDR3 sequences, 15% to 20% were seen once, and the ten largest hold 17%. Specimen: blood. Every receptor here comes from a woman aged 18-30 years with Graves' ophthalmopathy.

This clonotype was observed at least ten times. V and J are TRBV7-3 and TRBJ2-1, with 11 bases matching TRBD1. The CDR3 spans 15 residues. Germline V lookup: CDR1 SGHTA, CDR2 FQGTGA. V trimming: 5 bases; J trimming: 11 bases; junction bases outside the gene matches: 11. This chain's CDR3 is CASSRTGGHSAKQFF. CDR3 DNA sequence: TGTGCCAGCAGCCGGACAGGGGGCCACTCGGCCAAGCAGTTCTTC. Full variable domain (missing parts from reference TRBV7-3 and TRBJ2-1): GAGVSQTPSNKVTEKGKYVELRCDPISGHTALYWYRQSLGQGPEFLIYFQGTGAADDSGLPNDRFFAVRPEGSVSTLKIQRTERGDSAVYLCASSRTGGHSAKQFFGPGTRLTVL.

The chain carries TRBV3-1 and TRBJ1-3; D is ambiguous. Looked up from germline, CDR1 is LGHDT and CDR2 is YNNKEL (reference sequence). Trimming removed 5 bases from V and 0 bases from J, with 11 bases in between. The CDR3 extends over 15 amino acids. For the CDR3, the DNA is TGTGCCAGCAGCGAGACATTTCGCTCTGGAAACACCATATATTTT. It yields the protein CASSETFRSGNTIYF.

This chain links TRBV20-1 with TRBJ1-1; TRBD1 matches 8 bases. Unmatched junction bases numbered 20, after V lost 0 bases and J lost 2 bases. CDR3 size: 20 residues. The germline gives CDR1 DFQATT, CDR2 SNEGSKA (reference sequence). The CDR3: CSARDPRLTLDRGLNTEAFF. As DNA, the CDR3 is TGCAGTGCTAGAGATCCGAGACTTACCCTCGACAGGGGACTAAACACTGAAGCTTTCTTT.

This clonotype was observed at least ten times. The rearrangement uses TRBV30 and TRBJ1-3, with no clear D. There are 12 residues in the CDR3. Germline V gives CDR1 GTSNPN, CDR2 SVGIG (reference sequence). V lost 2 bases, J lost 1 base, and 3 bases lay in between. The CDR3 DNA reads TGTGCCTGGAGTCCTTCTGGAAACACCATATATTTT. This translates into CAWSPSGNTIYF.

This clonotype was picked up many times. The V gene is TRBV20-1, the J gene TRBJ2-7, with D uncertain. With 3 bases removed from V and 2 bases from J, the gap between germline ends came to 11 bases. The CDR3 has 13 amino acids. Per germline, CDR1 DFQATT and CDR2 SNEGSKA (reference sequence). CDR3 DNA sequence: TGCAGTGCTAGGTACAGCAGACCCTACGAGCAGTACTTC. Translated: CSARYSRPYEQYF.

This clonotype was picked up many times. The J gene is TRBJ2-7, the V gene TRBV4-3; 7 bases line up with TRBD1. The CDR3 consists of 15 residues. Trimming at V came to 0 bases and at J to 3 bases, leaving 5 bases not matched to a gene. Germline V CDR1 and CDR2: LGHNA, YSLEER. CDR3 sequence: CASSQDMSGGYEQYF. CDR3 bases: TGCGCCAGCAGCCAAGATATGTCAGGGGGCTACGAGCAGTACTTC.

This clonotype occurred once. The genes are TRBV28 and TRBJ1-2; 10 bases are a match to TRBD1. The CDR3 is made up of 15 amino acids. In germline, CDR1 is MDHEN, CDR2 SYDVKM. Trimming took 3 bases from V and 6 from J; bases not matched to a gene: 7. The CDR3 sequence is CASSFPGQGKDGYTF. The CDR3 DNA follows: TGTGCCAGCAGTTTTCCGGGACAGGGGAAAGATGGCTACACCTTC.

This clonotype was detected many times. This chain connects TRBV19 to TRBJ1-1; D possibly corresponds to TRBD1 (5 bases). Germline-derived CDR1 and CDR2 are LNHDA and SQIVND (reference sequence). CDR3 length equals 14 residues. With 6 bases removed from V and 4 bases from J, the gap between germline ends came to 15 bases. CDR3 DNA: TGTGCCAGTAGCCTAGAGACAGCCGGCACTGAAGCTTTCTTT. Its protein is CASSLETAGTEAFF.

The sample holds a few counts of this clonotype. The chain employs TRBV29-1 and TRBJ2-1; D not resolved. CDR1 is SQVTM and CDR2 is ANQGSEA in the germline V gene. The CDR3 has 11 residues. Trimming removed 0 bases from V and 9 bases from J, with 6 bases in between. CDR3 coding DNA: TGCAGCGTTGAAGATCTGGGTGAGCAGTTCTTC. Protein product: CSVEDLGEQFF.

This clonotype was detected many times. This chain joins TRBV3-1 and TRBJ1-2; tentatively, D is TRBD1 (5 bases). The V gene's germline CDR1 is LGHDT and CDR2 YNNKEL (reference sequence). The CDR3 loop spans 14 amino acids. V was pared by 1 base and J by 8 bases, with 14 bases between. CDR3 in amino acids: CASSQARHQGGYTF. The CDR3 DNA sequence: TGTGCCAGCAGCCAAGCCCGACACCAGGGCGGCTACACCTTC.